These T cell receptor beta chains were read from a single sample in a study of TIL therapy for anti-PD-1-resistant metastatic lung cancer. Assay: immunoSEQ multiplex PCR; the TCRdb copy retains only in-frame clones and omits some. The table includes tens of thousands of clones, about three quarters detected once. The specimen was tumor tissue, collected at baseline. Every receptor here comes from a person aged 25-85 years with non-small cell lung cancer. CDR3s include the opening cysteine and the closing phenylalanine or tryptophan. Fields, in order: V gene, J gene, D gene, clone size, CDR3 DNA, CDR3 protein. The D gene is left open where the match is weak. Clone size is stated in some rows and not others, as once, few, many or a class when expanded.

v_call: TRBV29-1; j_call: TRBJ2-2; d_call: NA; clone_size: NA; cdr3_nt: TGCAGCGTTGAAAAGGGGTACACCGGGGAGCTGTTTTTT; cdr3_aa: CSVEKGYTGELFF
v_call: TRBV13; j_call: TRBJ2-1; d_call: NA; clone_size: NA; cdr3_nt: TGTGCCAGCAGCCCGCTAGGATCGAGTGAGCAGTTCTTC; cdr3_aa: CASSPLGSSEQFF
v_call: TRBV29-1; j_call: TRBJ1-5; d_call: TRBD1; clone_size: NA; cdr3_nt: TGCAGCGCCGGGACAGGGATCAATCAGCCCCAGCATTTT; cdr3_aa: CSAGTGINQPQHF
v_call: TRBV7-9; j_call: TRBJ2-1; d_call: TRBD2; clone_size: NA; cdr3_nt: TGTGCCAGCAGCCCCCGGGCGGGGGTAACGGGGGAGCAGTTCTTC; cdr3_aa: CASSPRAGVTGEQFF
v_call: TRBV19; j_call: TRBJ2-2; d_call: NA; clone_size: NA; cdr3_nt: TGTGCCAGTAGTAGGGGGGTGGCGGGTCTCACCGGGGAGCTGTTTTTT; cdr3_aa: CASSRGVAGLTGELFF
v_call: TRBV4-1; j_call: TRBJ2-1; d_call: NA; clone_size: NA; cdr3_nt: TGCGCCAGCATCATGTTCCCGGCCGCAAACCTCTACAATGAGCAGTTCTTC; cdr3_aa: CASIMFPAANLYNEQFF
v_call: TRBV6-6; j_call: TRBJ1-4; d_call: TRBD1; clone_size: NA; cdr3_nt: TGTGCCAGCAGCCGTGACAGGGCATTCGATGAAAAACTGTTTTTT; cdr3_aa: CASSRDRAFDEKLFF
v_call: TRBV30; j_call: TRBJ1-5; d_call: TRBD1; clone_size: NA; cdr3_nt: TGTGCCTGGGGACAGGGGAGGGGACAGCCCCAGCATTTT; cdr3_aa: CAWGQGRGQPQHF
v_call: TRBV2; j_call: TRBJ2-4; d_call: NA; clone_size: NA; cdr3_nt: TGTGCCAGCTTCCCGGGGAATCCAGCCAAAAACATTCAGTACTTC; cdr3_aa: CASFPGNPAKNIQYF
v_call: TRBV7-2; j_call: TRBJ2-5; d_call: TRBD2; clone_size: NA; cdr3_nt: TGTGCCAGCAGCTTGCATTTAGCGGGAGGATTGGAGACCCAGTACTTC; cdr3_aa: CASSLHLAGGLETQYF
v_call: TRBV7-9; j_call: TRBJ2-5; d_call: TRBD2; clone_size: NA; cdr3_nt: TGTGCCAGCAGCCCCGGGGGGGCGAGGGAGACCCAGTACTTC; cdr3_aa: CASSPGGARETQYF
v_call: TRBV7-9; j_call: TRBJ1-2; d_call: NA; clone_size: NA; cdr3_nt: TGTGCCAGCAGCTCGGGACGGCCTAACTATGGCTACACCTTC; cdr3_aa: CASSSGRPNYGYTF
v_call: TRBV5-1; j_call: TRBJ2-3; d_call: NA; clone_size: few; cdr3_nt: TGCGCCAGCACGCGGGGTAGCACAGATACGCAGTATTTT; cdr3_aa: CASTRGSTDTQYF
v_call: TRBV6-6; j_call: TRBJ2-7; d_call: NA; clone_size: once; cdr3_nt: TGTGCCAGCAGTTATGACTACCTCGGCGAGCAGTACTTC; cdr3_aa: CASSYDYLGEQYF
v_call: TRBV2; j_call: TRBJ2-1; d_call: NA; clone_size: NA; cdr3_nt: TGTGCCAGCAGTGCGACAGGCGGCAATGAGCAGTTCTTC; cdr3_aa: CASSATGGNEQFF
v_call: TRBV2; j_call: TRBJ2-7; d_call: TRBD2; clone_size: NA; cdr3_nt: TGTGCCAGCAGGAGACTAGCGGGGCCCTACGAGCAGTACTTC; cdr3_aa: CASRRLAGPYEQYF
v_call: TRBV4-1; j_call: TRBJ2-6; d_call: NA; clone_size: NA; cdr3_nt: TGCGCCAGCAGCCTTTCGGAGGTTCCTGGGGCCAACGTCCTGACTTTC; cdr3_aa: CASSLSEVPGANVLTF
v_call: TRBV6-6; j_call: TRBJ1-6; d_call: NA; clone_size: few; cdr3_nt: TGTGCCAGCATCACAGCAAATTCACCCCTCCACTTT; cdr3_aa: CASITANSPLHF
v_call: TRBV10-2; j_call: TRBJ1-4; d_call: TRBD1; clone_size: NA; cdr3_nt: TGCGCCAGCAGTAAGGGGGCCAGGGAAAAACTGTTTTTT; cdr3_aa: CASSKGAREKLFF
v_call: TRBV9; j_call: TRBJ2-1; d_call: NA; clone_size: few; cdr3_nt: TGTGCCAGCAGCGCTCCGCACGGGGATGAGCAGTTCTTC; cdr3_aa: CASSAPHGDEQFF
v_call: TRBV19; j_call: TRBJ2-2; d_call: NA; clone_size: NA; cdr3_nt: TGTGCCAGTAGTAACAGGCGCTACGCCGGGGAGCTGTTTTTT; cdr3_aa: CASSNRRYAGELFF
v_call: TRBV6-8; j_call: TRBJ1-6; d_call: NA; clone_size: few; cdr3_nt: TGTGCCAGCAGCAATAGGGGACCGTCACGGAGGAGTCTGACCCTCCACTTT; cdr3_aa: CASSNRGPSRRSLTLHF
v_call: TRBV6-6; j_call: TRBJ2-3; d_call: TRBD1; clone_size: NA; cdr3_nt: TGTGCCAGCAGTCCCCAATTGGGACAGAGCACAGATACGCAGTATTTT; cdr3_aa: CASSPQLGQSTDTQYF
v_call: TRBV7-2; j_call: TRBJ2-5; d_call: NA; clone_size: NA; cdr3_nt: TGTGCCAGCAGATCCAGCTACCAAGAGACCCAGTACTTC; cdr3_aa: CASRSSYQETQYF
v_call: TRBV7-3; j_call: TRBJ2-1; d_call: NA; clone_size: medium-sized; cdr3_nt: TGTGCCAGCAGCAAAGACAACTACAATGAGCAGTTCTTC; cdr3_aa: CASSKDNYNEQFF
v_call: TRBV11-2; j_call: TRBJ1-2; d_call: NA; clone_size: NA; cdr3_nt: TGTGCCAGCAGCGTGGCGGAGAACTATGGCTACACCTTC; cdr3_aa: CASSVAENYGYTF
v_call: TRBV5-8; j_call: TRBJ1-2; d_call: NA; clone_size: NA; cdr3_nt: TGTGCCAGCAGCTCCCGAACAGATTATGGCTACACCTTC; cdr3_aa: CASSSRTDYGYTF
v_call: TRBV7-7; j_call: TRBJ2-3; d_call: NA; clone_size: NA; cdr3_nt: TGTGCCAGCAGCTTAAATGGGCATACGCAGTATTTT; cdr3_aa: CASSLNGHTQYF